The sequence of this T cell receptor (beta chain) was determined in a study of blood T cell repertoires in COVID-19. Turning to the study itself: The origin of the acute and convalescent COVID-19 samples was the United States, Italy and Spain.

The study drew participants aged about 18 to 89 years from about two dozen US areas. Assignment of participants to cohorts was predicated upon participant-reported clinical history. The CDR3 has 18 amino acids. The germline V and J ends were trimmed by 0 bases and 6 bases, with 18 bases remaining between them. From germline, CDR1 is ENHRY and CDR2 SYGVKD. Measured with immunoSEQ multiplex PCR; TCRdb has only the in-frame clones, and not every one. The sample records approximately 260,000 clones, about 85% being singletons. The chain carries TRBV10-3 and TRBJ1-6; D may be TRBD1 (6 bases). The sample comprised PBMCs or T cells enriched from blood (not recorded which). The receptor's source is a woman under 40 with acute COVID-19. CDR3 region: CAISESTRTGPSNSPLHF. CDR3 sequence (DNA): TGTGCCATCAGTGAGTCGACTCGCACAGGGCCTTCTAATTCACCCCTCCACTTT.